These T cell receptor beta chains were read from a single sample in a study of T cell responses to AZD1222 COVID-19 vaccine. Profiled with immunoSEQ multiplex PCR; TCRdb holds only in-frame clones, not every one. The sample holds about 83,000 clones, about 82% seen once. The sequencing used peripheral blood, collected on day 0 of AZD1222 vaccination. All receptors come from an adult in good health. CDR3s leave out the opening cysteine and the closing phenylalanine or tryptophan. Expanded clones get a size class; other rows say once, few or many, or leave the size out.

j_call | v_call | clone_size | cdr3_aa
TRBJ2-3 | TRBV19 | - | ASSIDGGGTDTQY
TRBJ1-6 | TRBV5-1 | - | ASSPDSRTGQNSPLH
TRBJ2-5 | TRBV6-5 | once | ASSGGRQETQY
TRBJ2-7 | TRBV15 | few | ATSRGQGAREQY
TRBJ1-6 | TRBV28 | - | ASSLAAGVDSPLH
TRBJ1-2 | TRBV6-5 | few | ASSYSPGQLIYGYT
TRBJ1-1 | TRBV5-1 | - | ASGSGGFTEAF
TRBJ2-7 | TRBV28 | - | ASAGAGAQYEQY
TRBJ1-5 | TRBV28 | - | ASSFETGTGPPSNQPQH
TRBJ1-5 | TRBV5-5 | - | ASSKQLFNQPQH
TRBJ1-5 | TRBV5-8 | - | ASSTGRNNQPQH
TRBJ1-4 | TRBV5-1 | - | ASSSTPTDEKLF
TRBJ2-3 | TRBV5-1 | - | ASSLAGGAGTDTQY
TRBJ1-4 | TRBV7-9 | - | ASQGAGTGEKLF
TRBJ1-1 | TRBV4-1 | few | ASSQESRGNTEAF
TRBJ2-3 | TRBV28 | once | ASYSRTSIDTQY
TRBJ1-1 | TRBV11-2 | - | ASSPATEAF
TRBJ2-6 | TRBV19 | - | ASSMPGDSSGANVLT
TRBJ2-5 | TRBV28 | once | ASRPPGRQETQY
TRBJ1-2 | TRBV4-1 | - | ASSQIPANYGYT
TRBJ1-1 | TRBV2 | few | ASSEAPPEAF
TRBJ1-5 | TRBV12-3/TRBV12-4 | - | ASGLQGKPQH
TRBJ2-1 | TRBV5-6 | - | ASSLAGSGGPYNEQF
TRBJ1-6 | TRBV11-2 | - | ASSPPGSYNSPLH
TRBJ2-1 | TRBV11-3 | - | ASSLAGSSGSNEQF
TRBJ2-3 | TRBV27 | - | ASSFRGGPTDTQY
TRBJ1-6 | TRBV2 | - | ASSGGGTNSPLH
TRBJ1-2 | TRBV5-4 | - | ASSIDPGSQDGYT
TRBJ2-7 | TRBV7-6 | - | ASSLTTWGEQY
TRBJ2-6 | TRBV10-3 | - | AISESDSGANVLT
TRBJ2-2 | TRBV3-1/TRBV3-2 | once | ASSQEGQFGELF
TRBJ1-1 | TRBV9 | - | ASSPDPGTEAF
TRBJ2-2 | TRBV6-2/TRBV6-3 | - | ASSSTSGRRGTGELF
TRBJ2-5 | TRBV11-3 | - | ASSRGLAGGQETQY
TRBJ2-1 | TRBV7-6 | - | ASSLFGTGLGNEQF
TRBJ2-1 | TRBV5-1 | - | ASSLERISPNEQF
TRBJ1-1 | TRBV13 | once | ASSLGLQGARVAF
TRBJ2-1 | TRBV5-1 | - | ASSPQALSSYNEQF
TRBJ1-5 | TRBV6-2/TRBV6-3 | once | ASSYMGNSNQPQH
TRBJ2-5 | TRBV2 | - | ASSSQGRETQY
TRBJ1-1 | TRBV6-2/TRBV6-3 | - | ASSGSNTEAF
TRBJ2-1 | TRBV6-6 | - | ASSPLDEQF
TRBJ1-5 | TRBV7-2 | once | ASSLKGGNQPQH
TRBJ1-4 | TRBV7-9 | - | ASSQGQGRGATNEKLF
TRBJ1-5 | TRBV21-1 | - | ASSKEENGRSNQPQH
TRBJ1-1 | TRBV28 | - | ASSTVNTEAF
TRBJ1-4 | TRBV2 | - | ASSPGSTNEKLF
TRBJ2-1 | TRBV30 | - | AWSGREVTMRDEQF
TRBJ1-5 | TRBV6-6 | - | AISLGGVQPQH
TRBJ1-3 | TRBV5-4 | - | ASTTGQGPGNTIY
TRBJ2-7 | TRBV6-5 | once | ASSYMTPPDNHEQY
TRBJ1-6 | TRBV30 | - | ACSAGRGNSPLH
TRBJ2-7 | TRBV28 | once | ASSSLKRDSGRAFGDQY
TRBJ1-1 | TRBV6-6 | - | ASSLRTEAF
TRBJ2-2 | TRBV19 | - | ASSLSTGVANTGELF
TRBJ2-7 | TRBV18 | - | ASSPPLTSPSSYEQY